This entry is about one T cell receptor (beta chain). Its target is unknown. V was clipped by 4 bases and J by 0 bases; unmatched bases: 11. Germline assignment: CDR1 SGDLS and CDR2 YYNGEE. The CDR3 has 18 amino acids. This record belongs to a study of regulatory dendritic cells for organ transplantation. Study findings and constraints: Memory T cells were less diverse than naive, with memory CD8+ most oligoclonal.

Produced via immunoSEQ multiplex PCR; TCRdb's table is partial and in-frame only. The sample includes 25,000 to 30,000 clones, around 82% of them seen just once. This receptor was identified in a human donor in good health. Sample: naive CD8+ T cells from blood. Described subset: CD45RA+ naive T cells. The genes are TRBV9 and TRBJ1-5; 9 bases are shared with TRBD1. CDR3 sequence reads: CASSPGTGRSYSNQPQHF. The CDR3 DNA is TGTGCCAGCAGCCCGGGGACAGGGCGTTCGTATAGCAATCAGCCCCAGCATTTT.